The 30 T cell receptor beta chains reported below all come from one sample, sequenced in a study of long-term antiretroviral therapy in people with HIV. It was version v3.0 of the immunoSEQ assay that was run at survey level. Sequencing was performed with immunoSEQ multiplex PCR; in TCRdb, only in-frame clones are kept and a portion is missing. The sample consists of approximately 35,000 clones, nearly 95% of them appearing once. Sample: unsorted PBMCs, taken more than 5 years after starting antiretroviral therapy. The receptors shown here come from a woman in her forties or fifties with HIV.

The chain uses TRBV4-1 and TRBJ1-5; 7 bases are shared with TRBD1. Germline V lookup: CDR1 MGHRA, CDR2 YSYEKL. CDR3 length equals 18 residues. The J segment lost 3 bases and the V segment lost 0 bases, leaving 11 bases of the junction unmatched. The DNA of the CDR3 is TGCGCCAGCAGCCAAGATCAAGCCGGGACAGTTATCAATCAGCCCCAGCATTTT. This gives the protein CASSQDQAGTVINQPQHF.

V gene TRBV27 combines with J gene TRBJ2-3, with TRBD2 matching over 8 bases. V shed 3 bases, J shed 2 bases, and the junction held 4 bases outside the gene matches. CDR1 and CDR2 (germline): MNHEY, SMNVEV (reference sequence). CDR3 length equals 15 residues. This CDR3 is CASSFGTRDTDTQYF. Written as DNA, the CDR3 is TGTGCCAGCAGTTTCGGGACTAGGGACACAGATACGCAGTATTTT.

CDR3 protein: CASSEDPGGWQPQHF. The CDR3 nucleotides are TGTGCCAGCAGTGAAGATCCAGGGGGCTGGCAGCCCCAGCATTTT. The rearrangement links TRBV6-1 to TRBJ1-5, with 8 bases identical to TRBD1. The germline gives CDR1 MNHNS, CDR2 SASEGT. The CDR3 loop spans 15 amino acids. Unmatched junction bases numbered 6, after V lost 1 base and J lost 7 bases.

This chain joins TRBV4-2 and TRBJ2-2; no reliable D call. The germline V gene has CDR1 LGHNA and CDR2 YNFKEQ. The ends were cut back, 0 bases at V and 5 bases at J, with 7 bases in the middle. The CDR3 spans 14 residues. DNA of the CDR3: TGTGCCAGCAGCCAAGAACCGGCGACCGGGGAGCTGTTTTTT. Its protein is CASSQEPATGELFF.

This chain joins TRBV5-6 and TRBJ2-7; 8 bases align to TRBD2. The CDR3 totals 13 residues. Looked up from germline, CDR1 is SGHDT and CDR2 is YYEEEE. V was pared by 4 bases and J by 5 bases, with 5 bases of the junction left unmatched. CDR3 residues: CASSNGLAHEQYF. CDR3 in DNA: TGTGCCAGCAGCAACGGACTAGCTCACGAGCAGTACTTC.

V is TRBV7-9 and J is TRBJ1-4; 9 bases are a match to TRBD1. The V segment lost 5 bases and the J segment 5 bases; nucleotides outside the gene matches: 3. The CDR3 is 14 residues long. Per germline, CDR1 SEHNR and CDR2 FQNEAQ (reference sequence). As DNA, the CDR3 is TGTGCCAGCAGCCCGGGGACAGGGAATGAAAAACTGTTTTTT. Translation gives CASSPGTGNEKLFF.

V is TRBV5-4 and J is TRBJ2-1; the D gene could be TRBD1 or TRBD2 (6 bases each). The V gene's germline CDR1 is SGHNT and CDR2 YYREEE (reference sequence). V lost 1 base and J 13 bases, leaving 24 bases between the germline ends. The CDR3 is 16 amino acids. CDR3 sequence reads: CASSLPSPARGEQQFF. The CDR3 bases are TGTGCCAGCAGCTTGCCCTCCCCTGCAAGGGGGGAGCAACAGTTCTTC.

This chain uses TRBV19 with TRBJ2-6; D is undetermined. V was pared by 3 bases and J by 1 base, with 1 base between. This CDR3 region has 13 residues. Germline V lookup: CDR1 LNHDA, CDR2 SQIVND (reference sequence). CDR3 DNA: TGTGCCAGTAGTATGTCTGGGGCCAACGTCCTGACTTTC. Its translation is CASSMSGANVLTF.

This rearrangement joins TRBV4-1 to TRBJ1-1; possible D gene TRBD1, 5 bases. The length of the CDR3 is 13 residues. Germline V gene lookup returns CDR1 MGHRA and CDR2 YSYEKL. The ends were cut back, 1 base at V and 5 bases at J, with 8 bases in the middle. The CDR3 protein is CASSQVWGTEAFF. In DNA, the CDR3 is TGCGCCAGCAGCCAAGTCTGGGGGACTGAAGCTTTCTTT.

The V and J genes are TRBV7-6 and TRBJ2-7, with 7 bases aligning to TRBD2. The CDR3 extends over 15 amino acids. The ends lost 4 bases at V and 2 bases at J; junction bases unmatched: 8. Looked up from germline, CDR1 is SGHVS and CDR2 is FNYEAQ. The DNA of the CDR3 is TGTGCCAGCAGCTCGTTAGCGGGTCCTACCTACGAGCAGTACTTC. Amino acid sequence: CASSSLAGPTYEQYF.

The chain links TRBV7-9 to TRBJ1-4; D not resolved. This CDR3 has 13 residues. V lost 4 bases to trimming and J lost 7 bases, with 10 bases between them. Germline V gene sequence: CDR1 SEHNR, CDR2 FQNEAQ (reference sequence). CDR3 in amino acids: CASSSSVGEKLFF. DNA of the CDR3: TGTGCCAGCAGCTCCTCCGTGGGTGAAAAACTGTTTTTT.

This chain joins TRBV7-9 and TRBJ2-5; 11 bases are a match to TRBD1. CDR1 SEHNR and CDR2 FQNEAQ come from the germline V gene (reference sequence). Losses at the gene ends were 2 bases for V and 1 base for J; bases not matched to a gene: 12. CDR3 size: 19 residues. DNA for the CDR3: TGTGCCAGCAGCTTATACATCCTGAGGGACAGGGGGTTCCAAGAGACCCAGTACTTC. Translated: CASSLYILRDRGFQETQYF.

The rearrangement links TRBV7-2 to TRBJ1-5, with D possibly TRBD1 on 6 matching bases. CDR3 length: 17 residues. The ends were cut back, 5 bases at V and 4 bases at J, with 21 bases in the middle. Germline V gives CDR1 SGHTA, CDR2 FQGNSA. The chain's CDR3 is CASSASRPGHLNQPQHF. CDR3 coding DNA: TGTGCCAGCAGCGCAAGCCGACCGGGACACCTAAATCAGCCCCAGCATTTT.

This chain joins TRBV19 and TRBJ1-2, with D possibly TRBD1 on 6 matching bases. The CDR3 length is 15 residues. Trimming cost V 6 bases and J 4 bases, with 18 bases left between them. CDR1 is LNHDA, CDR2 SQIVND, per germline (reference sequence). The CDR3 is CASRGQPQALYGYTF. In DNA, the CDR3 is TGTGCCAGTAGAGGACAGCCTCAAGCCCTCTATGGCTACACCTTC.

The V call is TRBV5-1, the J call TRBJ2-5, with 10 bases identical to TRBD2. CDR1 and CDR2 (germline): SGHRS, YFSETQ. This CDR3 region has 15 residues. V trimming: 7 bases; J trimming: 4 bases; junction bases outside the gene matches: 10. Here the CDR3 DNA reads TGCGCCAGCTTCCTAGGAGCGGGGGGGCCAGAGACCCAGTACTTC. Protein sequence: CASFLGAGGPETQYF.

The gene calls are TRBV5-4 and TRBJ2-7, with unresolved D. Trimming stripped 0 bases from V and 1 base from J, with 11 bases between. Germline CDR1 is SGHNT and CDR2 is YYREEE (reference sequence). CDR3 length: 15 residues. The CDR3 nucleotides are TGTGCCAGCAGCTTGGAGGTGGACCCGTCCTACGAGCAGTACTTC. Its protein is CASSLEVDPSYEQYF.

The chain links TRBV2 to TRBJ2-2; D ambiguous. This CDR3 region has 11 residues. Trimming shortened V by 6 bases and J by 7 bases, and 6 bases separated the two germline ends. Germline CDR1 SNHLY, CDR2 FYNNEI. The CDR3 DNA sequence: TGTGCCAGCAGCGAAATCGGGGAGCTGTTTTTT. Protein product: CASSEIGELFF.

This rearrangement joins TRBV6-5 to TRBJ1-1, with D hard to call. V lost 11 bases and J 14 bases, leaving 12 bases between the germline ends. CDR3 size: 8 residues. Germline values: CDR1 MNHEY, CDR2 SVGAGI. CDR3 coding DNA: TGTGCCCGGCAAATCGCGTTCTTT. This translates into CARQIAFF.

The chain recombines TRBV19 with TRBJ1-5; D remains ambiguous. The CDR3 loop spans 14 amino acids. The V and J ends lost 2 bases and 7 bases respectively, with 12 bases between them. In germline, CDR1 is LNHDA, CDR2 SQIVND (reference sequence). CDR3 amino acids: CASSIPGSRQPQHF. CDR3 bases: TGTGCCAGTAGTATACCGGGCAGCCGGCAGCCCCAGCATTTT.

V usage is TRBV5-4 and J usage is TRBJ2-3; no reliable D call. Germline CDR1 is SGHNT and CDR2 is YYREEE (reference sequence). The V and J ends lost 4 bases and 6 bases respectively, with 18 bases between them. This CDR3 contains 15 residues. The CDR3 nucleotides read TGTGCCAGCAGCCTTTACAGTGCCCCAAGGGATACGCAGTATTTT. It codes for CASSLYSAPRDTQYF.

The V gene is TRBV29-1, the J gene TRBJ2-1; no clear D. Trimming pared 2 bases from V and 2 bases from J, leaving 10 bases between. Germline lookup yields CDR1 SQVTM and CDR2 ANQGSEA. This CDR3 contains 14 residues. The CDR3 DNA follows: TGCAGCGTTGAATCTCCACTCACCTACAATGAGCAGTTCTTC. Its protein is CSVESPLTYNEQFF.

This chain connects TRBV12-2 to TRBJ1-1. TRBV12-2 represents a pseudogene. The CDR3 is 18 amino acids. CDR3 sequence (DNA): TGTGCAAGTCGCTTCGGATTAAAGGGCGAGGGGATGAACACTGAAGCTTTCTTT. It specifies CASRFGLKGEGMNTEAFF.

This clone was detected only once. This sequence joins TRBV11-2 and TRBJ2-5, with TRBD1 identical over 7 bases. V shed 5 bases and J 2 bases; nucleotides not matched to a gene: 8. The V gene's germline CDR1 is SGHAT and CDR2 FQNNGV. The CDR3 is made up of 15 amino acids. CDR3 DNA: TGTGCCAGCAGCCTCCGCGGACAGGAACAAGAGACCCAGTACTTC. Protein sequence: CASSLRGQEQETQYF.

The chain is built from TRBV9 and TRBJ1-6; 11 bases fit TRBD1. After removal of 4 bases from V and 8 bases from J, the junction contained 5 bases not matched to a gene. Germline-derived CDR1 and CDR2 are SGDLS and YYNGEE. The CDR3 length is 15 residues. The CDR3, as DNA: TGTGCCAGCAGCCAGGACAGGGGGCGCGATTCACCCCTCCACTTT. Translation gives CASSQDRGRDSPLHF.

This chain uses TRBV7-6 with TRBJ1-4, with a possible D match to TRBD1 (6 bases). From germline, CDR1 is SGHVS and CDR2 FNYEAQ. CDR3 length: 14 residues. V gave up 0 bases and J gave up 8 bases, with 10 bases separating them. The CDR3 loop reads CASSLAGAGEKLFF. The DNA of the CDR3 is TGTGCCAGCAGCTTAGCGGGGGCTGGAGAAAAACTGTTTTTT.

The chain joins TRBV5-4 to TRBJ1-3; weak D call: TRBD1 (6 bases). Trimming stripped 1 base from V and 2 bases from J, with 13 bases between. Germline V lookup: CDR1 SGHNT, CDR2 YYREEE (reference sequence). This CDR3 is built from 16 residues. The CDR3 region has the DNA TGTGCCAGCAGCTTGAATACAGGGAGCACTGGAAACACCATATATTTT. This codes for CASSLNTGSTGNTIYF.

The chain employs TRBV7-9 and TRBJ1-1, with D possibly being TRBD1 (5 bases). Trimming pared 5 bases from V and 0 bases from J, leaving 13 bases between. This CDR3 is built from 15 residues. CDR1 SEHNR and CDR2 FQNEAQ come from the germline V gene (reference sequence). The CDR3 loop is CASSVRARMNTEAFF. In nucleotides, the CDR3 is TGTGCCAGCAGCGTCAGGGCACGGATGAACACTGAAGCTTTCTTT.

This chain links TRBV19 with TRBJ2-2; D is undetermined. This CDR3 has 15 residues. The germline gives CDR1 LNHDA, CDR2 SQIVND (reference sequence). V shed 1 base and J shed 7 bases, with 13 bases lying between them. The CDR3 DNA reads TGTGCCAGTAGTATAGGGAGTTTTAGCAGCGGGGAGCTGTTTTTT. It specifies CASSIGSFSSGELFF. Filled out from reference TRBV19 and TRBJ2-2, the complete variable domain reads DGGITQSPKYLFRKEGQNVTLSCEQNLNHDAMYWYRQDPGQGLRLIYYSQIVNDFQKGDIAEGYSVSREKKESFPLTVTSAQKNPTAFYLCASSIGSFSSGELFFGEGSRLTVL.

This chain uses TRBV11-2 with TRBJ1-1; 8 nucleotides line up with TRBD1. CDR3 length: 15 amino acids. Germline CDR1 and CDR2: SGHAT and FQNNGV. V gave up 5 bases and J gave up 0 bases; unmatched junction bases: 5. CDR3 nucleotides: TGTGCCAGCAGCGCCGGACAGGGCTTGAACACTGAAGCTTTCTTT. Its protein is CASSAGQGLNTEAFF.

The V and J genes are TRBV10-3 and TRBJ1-4; D is undetermined. From germline, CDR1 is ENHRY and CDR2 SYGVKD. Between the trimmed V and J ends, which lost 11 bases and 4 bases, there was a span of 11 bases. The CDR3 runs to 12 residues. The CDR3 reads CASAGVNEKLFF. For the CDR3, the DNA is TGTGCCTCGGCGGGAGTTAATGAAAAACTGTTTTTT.